This T cell receptor beta chain comes out of a study of T cell repertoires in cytomegalovirus infection. Turning to the study itself: Selected CMV epitopes included recently identified HLA-C-restricted ones as well as well-studied HLA-B-restricted ones. TCR beta signatures that were public indicated CMV infection and matching HLA type. Whole-study results and caveats: Cumulative frequency (of public TCR beta family members) identified carriers of CMV plus the relevant HLA. Ex vivo, HLA-C-restricted CMV-specific TCR beta clonotypes prevailed over the rest of the response.

This clonotype was counted between two and nine times. The antigen is unknown. TCRdb re-called the reads through MiXCR, storing one row per CDR3 protein. The repertoire has some 920,000 distinct CDR3 sequences, roughly 30% of them found once; the top ten carry over 11%. V was trimmed by 5 bases and J by 7 bases, leaving 10 bases between them. The CDR3 is made up of 12 amino acids. Germline V lookup: CDR1 SGDLS, CDR2 YYNGEE. The input for sequencing was cultured CD8+ T cells from PBMCs, taken from culture after CMV antigen stimulation. This receptor was obtained from a human donor in good health (CMV status not recorded). Some clones in this sample may be carry-over from other donors' samples. The gene calls are TRBV9 and TRBJ2-1; a weak D match, TRBD2 (5 bases). CDR3 sequence: CASRDSTNEQFF. As DNA, the CDR3 is TGTGCCAGCAGGGACTCTACGAATGAGCAGTTCTTC. The full variable domain, in which reference TRBV9 and TRBJ2-1 provide the parts outside the CDR3, is DSGVTQTPKHLITATGQRVTLRCSPRSGDLSVYWYQQSLDQGLQFLIQYYNGEERAKGNILERFSAQQFPDLHSELNLSSLELGDSALYFCASRDSTNEQFFGPGTRLTVL.